This T cell receptor (beta chain) was identified during a study of read filtering for tumor transcriptome and immune sequencing. The overall study: The cohort had approximately 16 men and over eleven women aged roughly 47 to 80, mean roughly 65 years.

From about 0.4 ug of RNA, a library with molecular barcoded alpha/delta and beta/gamma adaptors was made. TCRdb used MiXCR to reprocess the reads, holding one entry per CDR3 protein. The table lists around 130,000 distinct CDR3 sequences, about 13% of them singletons. CDR3 size: 18 residues. Germline lookup yields CDR1 SEHNR and CDR2 FQNEAQ (reference sequence). Trimming at V came to 5 bases and at J to 2 bases, leaving 18 bases not matched to a gene. The sequence was collected from a donor aged 40 or older with multiple myeloma. This rearrangement joins TRBV7-9 to TRBJ2-7; 7 nucleotides match TRBD2. Sequenced input: a population of CD138-negative cells sorted from bone marrow. CDR3 residues: CASSAPREGGRGTYEQYF. The CDR3 region has the DNA TGTGCCAGCAGCGCCCCAAGAGAAGGCGGGAGAGGTACCTACGAGCAGTACTTC.